The rows below give T cell receptor beta chains drawn from one sample of a study of T-cell reconstitution after alpha-beta-depleted transplantation in children. TCRdb analysed the PCR reads with MiXCR anew, one entry per CDR3 protein. The profile shows a few hundred thousand distinct CDR3 sequences, 9.5% to 13% of them singletons. The sample in question was PBMCs, obtained before TCRalphabeta/CD19-depleted stem cell transplant. The receptor set was obtained from a child under two years old with acute myeloid leukemia, due to receive a stem cell transplant. The CDR3 runs from the conserved cysteine through the conserved F or W. The order of the fields is J gene, D gene, clone size, V gene, CDR3 DNA, CDR3 protein. D genes are given only for firm matches. Rows give clone size only sometimes, using once, few, many, or a class for an expanded clone.

TRBJ2-1 - many TRBV7-8 TGTGCCAGCAGCGCCGGGGTAAAAAATGAGCAGTTCTTC CASSAGVKNEQFF
TRBJ1-3 - many TRBV28 TGTGCCAGCGGACGAACCTCTGGAAACACCATATATTTT CASGRTSGNTIYF
TRBJ2-3 - many TRBV9 TGTGCCAGCAGCGGACAAGGTTTCAGCACAGATACGCAGTATTTT CASSGQGFSTDTQYF
TRBJ1-1 TRBD1 - TRBV6-1 TGTGCCAGCAGTCCGGGACAGGGCATGAACACTGAAGCTTTCTTT CASSPGQGMNTEAFF
TRBJ2-5 - few TRBV9 TGTGCCAGCAGCGCCCAGGGGCTCAGGGAGACCCAGTACTTC CASSAQGLRETQYF
TRBJ2-2 - - TRBV7-7 TGTGCCAGCAGCCCATTCGGGGGAGGCAGCGGGAACACCGGGGAGCTGTTTTTT CASSPFGGGSGNTGELFF
TRBJ1-1 - many TRBV29-1 TGCAGCGGTCAGGGGACTGAAGCTTTCTTT CSGQGTEAFF
TRBJ2-2 - many TRBV7-2 TGTGCCAGCAGCTCTCGGGGGTCTTACACCGGGGAGCTGTTTTTT CASSSRGSYTGELFF
TRBJ1-5 - many TRBV29-1 TGCAGCGCCGGCCTGAGCAATCAGCCCCAGCATTTT CSAGLSNQPQHF
TRBJ2-1 TRBD2 many TRBV20-1 TGCAGTGCTAGCCGGACTAGCGGGCACAATGAGCAGTTCTTC CSASRTSGHNEQFF
TRBJ2-7 - many TRBV29-1 TGCAGCGTCCTGGGCGAGGCGGGGTCCTACGAGCAGTACTTC CSVLGEAGSYEQYF
TRBJ2-7 - many TRBV3-1 TGTGCCAGCAGCCATTCCGGGATCCGGAGCTACGAGCAGTACTTC CASSHSGIRSYEQYF
TRBJ1-5 - many TRBV20-1 TGCAGTGCTAGAGACCAATTGCGGGGTAGCAATCAGCCCCAGCATTTT CSARDQLRGSNQPQHF
TRBJ2-7 - - TRBV10-3 TGTGCCATCAGTGAGGTCGGAGGGCAGGGCTCACGCGAGCAGTACTTC CAISEVGGQGSREQYF
TRBJ2-7 - many TRBV7-8 TGTGCCAGCAGCTTTGGCAGCCCGTCCGAGCAGTACTTC CASSFGSPSEQYF